Sequencing of this TCR beta chain was carried out in a study of blood T cell repertoires in COVID-19. The V and J ends lost 1 base and 6 bases respectively, with 9 bases between them. This CDR3 contains 14 residues. The germline CDR1 and CDR2 sequences are SEHNR and FQNEAQ (reference sequence). Per the original data handling: Quantification of nucleated cells was approximated via reference gene primer amplification. Repertoires were generated with immunoSEQ multiplex PCR, while TCRdb's copy carries only in-frame clones and drops some. V and J calls and clone size come straight from that table; D and trimming were deduced from the DNA. Of about 70,000 clones in the sample, around 90% were seen once. In this sample, this clone turned up a few times.

The gene calls are TRBV7-9 and TRBJ2-2; no clear D gene. The TCR originated in a human donor in a cohort sampled during active COVID-19. The sequencing sample was made of peripheral blood. For the CDR3, the DNA is TGTGCCAGCAGCTTAGTACTTCTCGCCGGGGAGCTGTTTTTT. Translation gives CASSLVLLAGELFF.